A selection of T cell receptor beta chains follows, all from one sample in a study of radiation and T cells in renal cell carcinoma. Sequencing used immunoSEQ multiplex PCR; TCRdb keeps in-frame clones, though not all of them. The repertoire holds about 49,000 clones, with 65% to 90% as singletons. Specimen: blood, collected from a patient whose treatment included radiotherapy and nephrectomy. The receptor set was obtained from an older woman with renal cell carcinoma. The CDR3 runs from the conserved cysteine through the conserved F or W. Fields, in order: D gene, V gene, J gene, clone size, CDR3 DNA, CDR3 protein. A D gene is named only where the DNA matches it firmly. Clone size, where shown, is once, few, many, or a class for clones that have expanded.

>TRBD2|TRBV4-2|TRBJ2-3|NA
TGTGCCAGCAGCCGCTCGAAGGGCGGGGGAGGAGATACGCAGTATTTT
CASSRSKGGGGDTQYF
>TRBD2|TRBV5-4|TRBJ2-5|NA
TGTGCCAGCAGCTTGATCAGCGGGGGAGACCAAGAGACCCAGTACTTC
CASSLISGGDQETQYF
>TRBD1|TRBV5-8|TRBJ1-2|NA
TGTGCCAGCAGCTGGACAGGGGGCAATGAATATGGCTACACCTTC
CASSWTGGNEYGYTF
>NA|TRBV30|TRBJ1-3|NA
TGTGCCTGGAGCTTGGGATCGCCAGGAAACACCATATATTTT
CAWSLGSPGNTIYF
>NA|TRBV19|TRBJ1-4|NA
TGTGCCAGTAGCGTCGGTGAAAAACTGTTTTTT
CASSVGEKLFF
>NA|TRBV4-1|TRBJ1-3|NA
TGCGCCAGCAGCCTTGAGTCCGGGTCCTCTGGAAACACCATATATTTT
CASSLESGSSGNTIYF
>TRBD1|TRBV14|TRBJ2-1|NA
TGTGCCAGCAGCCAAAACAGGGGCCCATCATTCTACAATGAGCAGTTCTTC
CASSQNRGPSFYNEQFF
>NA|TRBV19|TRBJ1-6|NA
TGTGCCAGTAGTTTGGGCGGACCCTATAATTCACCCCTCCACTTT
CASSLGGPYNSPLHF
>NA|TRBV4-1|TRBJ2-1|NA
TGCGCCAGCAGCCAAGATTCGGCCAGCCTCTCCTACAATGAGCAGTTCTTC
CASSQDSASLSYNEQFF
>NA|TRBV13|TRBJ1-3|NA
TGTGCCAGCAGCCGGGACATGGGGAACACCATATATTTT
CASSRDMGNTIYF
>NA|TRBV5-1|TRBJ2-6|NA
TGCGCCAGCACCTCGGACATCTCTGGGGCCAACGTCCTGACTTTC
CASTSDISGANVLTF
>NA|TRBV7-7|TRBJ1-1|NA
TGTGCCAGCAGCCCATATCTATTAGCTACGAACACTGAAGCTTTCTTT
CASSPYLLATNTEAFF
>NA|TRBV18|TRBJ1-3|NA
TGTGCCAGCTCACCACGGGACGTAGTCTCTGGAAACACCATATATTTT
CASSPRDVVSGNTIYF
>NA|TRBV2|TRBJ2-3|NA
TGTGCCAGCAGTGGTGGCGGAGGGGGGACAGATACGCAGTATTTT
CASSGGGGGTDTQYF
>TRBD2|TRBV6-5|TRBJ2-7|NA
TGTGCCAGCAGTCCCAGCGGGGGGGCATCCTACGAGCAGTACTTC
CASSPSGGASYEQYF
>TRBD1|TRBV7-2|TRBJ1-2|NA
TGTGCCAGCAGCGCGGGACAGTTCTATGGCTACACCTTC
CASSAGQFYGYTF
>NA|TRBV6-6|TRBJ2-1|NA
TGTGCCAGCAACAAGGGCCGCTCCTACAATGAGCAGTTCTTC
CASNKGRSYNEQFF
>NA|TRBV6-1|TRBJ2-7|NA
TGTGCCAGCAGTGGGGCCAGGGTACGTTCCTACGAGCAGTACTTC
CASSGARVRSYEQYF
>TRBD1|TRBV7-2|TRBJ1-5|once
TGTGCCAGCACCGCAGGACAGGGGGATCAGCCCCAGCATTTT
CASTAGQGDQPQHF
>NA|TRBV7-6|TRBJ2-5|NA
TGTGCCAGCAGCTTAGTTGGGGGGAGCGAGTACCAAGAGACCCAGTACTTC
CASSLVGGSEYQETQYF
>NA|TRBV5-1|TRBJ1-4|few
TGCGCCAGCAGCGGAACAGGGTGGCGGAATGAAAAACTGTTTTTT
CASSGTGWRNEKLFF
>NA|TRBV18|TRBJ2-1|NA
TGTGCCAGCACAAGACTACAGAGCTCCTACAATGAGCAGTTCTTC
CASTRLQSSYNEQFF
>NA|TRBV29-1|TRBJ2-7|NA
TGCAGCGTTGGGGACGGTTCCTACGAGCAGTACTTC
CSVGDGSYEQYF
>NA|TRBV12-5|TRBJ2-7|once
TGTGCTAGTGGTTTCCTGGGCTACGAGCAGTACTTC
CASGFLGYEQYF
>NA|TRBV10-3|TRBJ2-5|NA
TGTGCCACTGACTCGAATAATGAGGCACAAGAGACCCAGTACTTC
CATDSNNEAQETQYF
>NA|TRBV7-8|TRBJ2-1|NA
TGTGCCAGCAGCTTAGCGGGCCGCAATGAGCAGTTCTTC
CASSLAGRNEQFF
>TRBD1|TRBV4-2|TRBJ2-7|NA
TGTGCCAGCAGCCAAGATCCGGGGACAGGGTCTTACGAGCAGTACTTC
CASSQDPGTGSYEQYF
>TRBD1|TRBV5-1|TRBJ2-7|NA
TGCGCCAGCAGCTCGAGGACAGGGGGAGACTACGAGCAGTACTTC
CASSSRTGGDYEQYF
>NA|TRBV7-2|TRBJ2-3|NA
TGTGCCAGCAGCTTACAAACAGGGCCCACAGATACGCAGTATTTT
CASSLQTGPTDTQYF
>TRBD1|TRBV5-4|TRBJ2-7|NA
TGTGCCAGCAGCTCTGACGCCGGGACAGGAGCCCTGGAGCAGTACTTC
CASSSDAGTGALEQYF
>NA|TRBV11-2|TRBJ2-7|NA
TGTGCCAGCAGCTTACGGGACTTC
CASSLRDF
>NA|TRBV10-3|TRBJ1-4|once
TGTGCCATCGATAGGGCAGGGACTGAAAAACTGTTTTTT
CAIDRAGTEKLFF
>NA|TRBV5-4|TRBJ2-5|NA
TGTGCCAGCAGCTTTACGGGGGACGAGACCCAGTACTTC
CASSFTGDETQYF
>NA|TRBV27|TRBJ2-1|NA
TGTGCCAGCAGTTTAATGGCGGCCAAGGGCAATGAGCAGTTCTTC
CASSLMAAKGNEQFF
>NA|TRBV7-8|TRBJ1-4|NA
TGTGCCAGCAGCTTAGGATCTTGGAGTGAAAAACTGTTTTTT
CASSLGSWSEKLFF
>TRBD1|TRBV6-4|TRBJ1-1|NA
TGTGCCAGCAGTGATCAGGGGGGCACTGAAGCTTTCTTT
CASSDQGGTEAFF
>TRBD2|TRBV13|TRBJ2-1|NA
TGTGCCAGCAGGCGGACTAGCGGGGTTAGCAATGAGCAGTTCTTC
CASRRTSGVSNEQFF
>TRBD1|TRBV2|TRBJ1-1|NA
TGTGCCAGCAGTGGGGGACAGGGAGTCATGAACACTGAAGCTTTCTTT
CASSGGQGVMNTEAFF